The clone carrying this T cell receptor (beta chain) has a single count. After removal of 4 bases from V and 4 bases from J, the junction contained 6 bases not matched to a gene. From germline, CDR1 is MNHEY and CDR2 SVGAGI. The CDR3 has 14 amino acids. The sample is drawn from a study of T cell changes during pregnancy in multiple sclerosis. Some clones are missing from TCRdb's copy, which holds only in-frame ones; the method was immunoSEQ multiplex PCR. The top ten clones hold 0.58% of a sample with 55,000 to 80,000 clones, approximately 94% of them seen once. The rearrangement joins TRBV6-5 to TRBJ1-2; TRBD1 agrees at 7 bases. The source material was peripheral blood, sampled in the third trimester of pregnancy. This sequence originates from a female donor with multiple sclerosis, enrolled in a pregnancy study. The CDR3 spells CASSSETGRYGYTF. The CDR3 nucleotides are TGTGCCAGCAGTTCAGAGACAGGGCGCTATGGCTACACCTTC.